These T cell receptor beta chains were read from a single sample in a study of naive and memory T cell subsets. TCRdb itself ran the UMI-ligation and nested PCR reads through MiXCR, one entry per CDR3 protein. The table lists over 100,000 distinct CDR3 sequences, more than 12% of them singletons. The sequenced sample was naive CD8+ T cells from blood. Receptors originate from a human donor in good health. The CDR3 runs from the conserved cysteine through the conserved F or W. The D gene is left open where the match is weak. Not every row has a clone size; where given, it reads once, few, many or a size class.

TRBJ2-1 | - | TRBV28 | TRBD1 | TGTGCCAGCAGTCCGACAGGACAGGTTCTTGAGGATGAGCAGTTCTTC | CASSPTGQVLEDEQFF
TRBJ2-5 | few | TRBV19 | - | TGTGCCAGTAGTATCGGGACAAAGTACCAAGAGACCCAGTACTTC | CASSIGTKYQETQYF
TRBJ2-2 | few | TRBV5-6 | TRBD1 | TGTGCCAGCAGCGGGACAGGGCCCGGGGAGCTGTTTTTT | CASSGTGPGELFF
TRBJ2-3 | few | TRBV29-1 | - | TGCAGCGTTGAAGACGGGTCGGGATTTGCGACAGATACGCAGTATTTT | CSVEDGSGFATDTQYF
TRBJ2-1 | few | TRBV7-6 | - | TGTGCCAGCAGCTTAGGCTTGACGAATAACAATGAGCAGTTCTTC | CASSLGLTNNNEQFF
TRBJ2-1 | many | TRBV12-3/TRBV12-4 | TRBD2 | TGTGCCAGCAGTTGGACTAGCGGCGGTGAGCAGTTCTTC | CASSWTSGGEQFF
TRBJ1-1 | - | TRBV2 | TRBD1 | TGTGCCAGCAGGAACCCACAGGGGACAAACACTGAAGCTTCCTTT | CASRNPQGTNTEASF
TRBJ1-6 | - | TRBV19 | TRBD1 | TGTGCCAGTAGTATACTGGGGACAGTCAGCTCCTATAATTCACCCCTCCACTTT | CASSILGTVSSYNSPLHF
TRBJ2-2 | - | TRBV24-1 | - | TGTGCCACCACAGCGCCGAACACCGGGGAGCTGTTTTTT | CATTAPNTGELFF
TRBJ2-1 | many | TRBV7-9 | - | TGTGCCAGCAGCTTAGCGGCGTCCAATGAGCAGTTCTTC | CASSLAASNEQFF
TRBJ2-7 | many | TRBV4-3 | - | TGCGCCAGCAGCCAAGACCCGGGGTCGGACGAGCAGTACTTC | CASSQDPGSDEQYF
TRBJ2-1 | - | TRBV27 | TRBD2 | TGTGCCAGCAGTTTAAGTCTAGCGGGATACTACAATGAGCAGTTCTTC | CASSLSLAGYYNEQFF
TRBJ2-7 | - | TRBV12-3/TRBV12-4 | - | TGTGCCAGCAGGGATACAGGGAAGCCCTACGAGCAGTACTTC | CASRDTGKPYEQYF
TRBJ2-5 | few | TRBV19 | - | TGTGCCAGTAGTATGGACACCCAGTACCAAGAGACCCAGTACTTC | CASSMDTQYQETQYF
TRBJ2-7 | many | TRBV30 | - | TGTGCCTGGAGTCTAGGGGGGCTGGAGGGAAACGAGCAGTACTTC | CAWSLGGLEGNEQYF
TRBJ1-5 | - | TRBV7-9 | TRBD1 | TGTGCCAGCAGCCCCAGGGCAGGGGGTGATCAGCCCCAGCATTTT | CASSPRAGGDQPQHF
TRBJ1-1 | few | TRBV7-9 | TRBD1 | TGTGCCAGCAGCTCGGGACAGGCAGAAGCTTTCTTT | CASSSGQAEAFF